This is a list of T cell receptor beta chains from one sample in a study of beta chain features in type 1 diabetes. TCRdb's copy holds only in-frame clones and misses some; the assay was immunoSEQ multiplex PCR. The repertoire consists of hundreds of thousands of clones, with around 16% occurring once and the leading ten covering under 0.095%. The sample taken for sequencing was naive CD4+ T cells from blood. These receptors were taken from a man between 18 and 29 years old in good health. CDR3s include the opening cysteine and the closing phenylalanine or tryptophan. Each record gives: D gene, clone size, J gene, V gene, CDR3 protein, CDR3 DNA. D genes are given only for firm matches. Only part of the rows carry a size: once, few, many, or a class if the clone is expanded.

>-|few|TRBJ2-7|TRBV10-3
CAIRGDSPYSYEQYF
TGTGCCATCAGGGGCGACAGCCCCTACTCCTACGAGCAGTACTTC
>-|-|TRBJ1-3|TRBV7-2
CASSLQVFSGNTIYF
TGTGCCAGCAGCTTACAGGTTTTCTCTGGAAACACCATATATTTT
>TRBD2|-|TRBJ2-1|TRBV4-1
CASSQGAGLGPQEQFF
TGCGCCAGCAGCCAAGGAGCGGGACTAGGCCCTCAGGAGCAGTTCTTC
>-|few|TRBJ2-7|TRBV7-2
CASSHLQGGSSYEQYF
TGCGCCAGCAGCCACCTCCAGGGCGGAAGCTCCTACGAGCAGTACTTC
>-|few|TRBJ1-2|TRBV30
CAWSVLGRDYGYTF
TGTGCCTGGAGTGTACTGGGGAGGGACTATGGCTACACCTTC
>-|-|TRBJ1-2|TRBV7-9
CASSYLSQSYGYTF
TGTGCCAGCAGCTATTTAAGCCAGTCCTATGGCTACACCTTC
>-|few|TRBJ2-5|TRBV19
CASRRGRGQETQYF
TGTGCCAGTAGACGGGGCCGGGGTCAAGAGACCCAGTACTTC
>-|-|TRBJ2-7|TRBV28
CASGQINSYEQYF
TGTGCCAGCGGGCAGATTAACTCCTACGAGCAGTACTTC
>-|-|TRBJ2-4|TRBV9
CASSVDIRRNIQYF
TGTGCCAGCAGCGTAGATATAAGGAGAAACATTCAGTACTTC
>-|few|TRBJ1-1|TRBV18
CASSPPPGLNTEAFF
TGTGCCAGCTCACCACCTCCGGGCCTGAACACTGAAGCTTTCTTT
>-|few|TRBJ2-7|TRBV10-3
CAISFEGGSYEQYF
TGTGCCATCAGTTTTGAAGGGGGTTCCTACGAGCAGTACTTC
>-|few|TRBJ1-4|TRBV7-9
CASSYGQTSTNEKLFF
TGTGCCAGCAGCTATGGACAGACATCAACTAATGAAAAACTGTTTTTT
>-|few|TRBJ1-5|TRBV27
CASSLLGSNQPQHF
TGTGCCAGCAGTTTATTGGGCAGCAATCAGCCCCAGCATTTT
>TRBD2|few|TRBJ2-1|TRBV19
CASRNSGNYNEQFF
TGTGCCAGTAGGAATAGCGGGAACTACAATGAGCAGTTCTTC
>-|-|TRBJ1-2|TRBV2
CASSDGNYGYTF
TGTGCCAGCAGTGACGGTAACTATGGCTACACCTTC
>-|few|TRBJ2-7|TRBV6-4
CASSGGRTYEQYF
TGTGCCAGCAGTGGGGGCAGGACCTACGAGCAGTACTTC
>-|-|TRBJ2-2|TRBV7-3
CASSAVGFGELFF
TGTGCCAGCAGCGCAGTGGGATTCGGGGAGCTGTTTTTT
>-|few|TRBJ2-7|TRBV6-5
CASHREGRGAYEQYF
TGTGCCAGCCACAGGGAGGGCAGGGGGGCCTACGAGCAGTACTTC
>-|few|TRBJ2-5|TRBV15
CATSRDLSGVETQYF
TGTGCCACCAGCAGAGATTTGTCGGGGGTAGAGACCCAGTACTTC
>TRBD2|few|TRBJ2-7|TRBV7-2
CASSAGTSGTSYF
TGTGCCAGCAGCGCCGGGACTAGCGGTACTAGCTACTTC
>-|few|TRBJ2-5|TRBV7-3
CASSLGGQETQYF
TGTGCCAGCAGCTTAGGCGGGCAAGAGACCCAGTACTTC
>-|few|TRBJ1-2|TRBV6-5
CASRVGGAQGYGYTF
TGTGCCAGCAGGGTCGGCGGGGCGCAGGGCTATGGCTACACCTTC
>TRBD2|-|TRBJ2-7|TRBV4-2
CASSQDPSGYEQYF
TGTGCCAGCAGCCAAGACCCTAGCGGGTACGAGCAGTACTTC
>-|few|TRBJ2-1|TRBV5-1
CASSYTGQSSYNEQFF
TGCGCCAGCAGCTACACTGGACAGAGCTCCTACAATGAGCAGTTCTTC
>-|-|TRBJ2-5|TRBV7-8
CASSLGNGWPRYQETQYF
TGTGCCAGCAGCTTAGGGAATGGATGGCCTCGTTACCAAGAGACCCAGTACTTC
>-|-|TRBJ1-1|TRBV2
CASSELTRRNTEAFF
TGTGCCAGCAGTGAATTAACCAGGAGAAACACTGAAGCTTTCTTT
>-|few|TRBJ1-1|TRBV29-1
CSVEIGRYTEAFF
TGCAGCGTTGAGATAGGGAGATACACTGAAGCTTTCTTT
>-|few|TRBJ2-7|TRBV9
CASSRPGYEQYF
TGTGCCAGCAGCCGACCGGGCTACGAGCAGTACTTC
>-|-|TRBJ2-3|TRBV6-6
CASRRGTPGTDTQYF
TGTGCCAGCAGACGAGGGACTCCTGGCACAGATACGCAGTATTTT
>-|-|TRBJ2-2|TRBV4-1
CASSQPYRSPGTGELFF
TGCGCCAGCAGCCAGCCCTACAGGAGCCCGGGCACCGGGGAGCTGTTTTTT
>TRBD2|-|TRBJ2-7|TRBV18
CASSPVQDLAGAKYEQYF
TGTGCCAGCTCACCCGTGCAGGATCTAGCGGGAGCTAAGTACGAGCAGTACTTC
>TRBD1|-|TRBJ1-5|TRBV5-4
CASSLDVTGDQPQHF
TGTGCCAGCAGCTTGGATGTGACAGGGGATCAGCCCCAGCATTTT
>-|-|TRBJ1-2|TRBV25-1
CASSPPGPGRRNNYGYTF
TGTGCCAGCAGTCCCCCTGGACCGGGACGTCGTAATAACTATGGCTACACCTTC
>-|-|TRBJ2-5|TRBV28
CASRSDGTQYF
TGTGCCAGCAGATCAGACGGGACCCAGTACTTC
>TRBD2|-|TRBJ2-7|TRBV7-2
CASSSRTSGGNEQYF
TGTGCCAGCAGCTCCCGGACTAGCGGGGGTAACGAGCAGTACTTC
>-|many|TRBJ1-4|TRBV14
CASSQAGWRLFF
TGTGCCAGCAGCCAAGCGGGATGGCGACTGTTTTTT
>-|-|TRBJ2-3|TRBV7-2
CASSLDRDSTDTQYF
TGTGCCAGCAGCTTAGATCGCGACTCCACAGATACGCAGTATTTT
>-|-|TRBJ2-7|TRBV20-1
CSAQTYEQYF
TGCAGTGCTCAAACCTACGAGCAGTACTTC
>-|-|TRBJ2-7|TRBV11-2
CASSLEEGPIYEQYF
TGTGCCAGCAGCTTAGAGGAAGGGCCCATCTACGAGCAGTACTTC
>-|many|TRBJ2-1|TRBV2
CASSELGNEQFF
TGTGCCAGCAGTGAACTGGGAAATGAGCAGTTCTTC
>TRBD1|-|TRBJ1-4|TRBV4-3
CASSQPGQGEKLFF
TGCGCCAGCAGCCAGCCGGGACAGGGTGAAAAACTGTTTTTT
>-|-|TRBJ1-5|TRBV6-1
CASSEIRGGHQPQHF
TGTGCCAGCAGTGAAATAAGGGGAGGGCATCAGCCCCAGCATTTT